This TCR beta chain appears in the sequencing data of a study of identical twins. Points from the study as a whole: Twin-shared out-of-frame alpha sequences showed excess low generation probability.

Note on this clonotype: Its antigen remains unidentified.

Germline CDR1 reads MNHEY; CDR2 reads SVGEGT. CDR3 length equals 14 residues. The V and J ends lost 0 bases and 2 bases respectively, with 6 bases between them. With template switching, a universal primer site was added, and the cDNA carried unique molecular identifiers. TCRdb reprocessed the 5' RACE reads with MiXCR, giving one entry per CDR3 protein. The sample shows 450,000 or so distinct CDR3 sequences, roughly 24% of them seen only once. Another study also made use of these data, one on T cells expressing NK-cell markers. This second study says: Dominant NKG2C+ clonotypes in roughly 6 donors made up about 1.0-8% of CD8+ T cells. Where a handful of donors were concerned, these clonotypes also led the CD3+CD56-NKG2C+ fraction.

This clonotype was obtained from a young woman in good health. This chain connects TRBV6-2 or TRBV6-3 to TRBJ2-3; D unclear. Sequenced input: CD4+ T cells sorted from blood. The CDR3 coding sequence is TGTGCCAGCAGTTACTCGAGGACCACAGATACGCAGTATTTT. It is translated as CASSYSRTTDTQYF.